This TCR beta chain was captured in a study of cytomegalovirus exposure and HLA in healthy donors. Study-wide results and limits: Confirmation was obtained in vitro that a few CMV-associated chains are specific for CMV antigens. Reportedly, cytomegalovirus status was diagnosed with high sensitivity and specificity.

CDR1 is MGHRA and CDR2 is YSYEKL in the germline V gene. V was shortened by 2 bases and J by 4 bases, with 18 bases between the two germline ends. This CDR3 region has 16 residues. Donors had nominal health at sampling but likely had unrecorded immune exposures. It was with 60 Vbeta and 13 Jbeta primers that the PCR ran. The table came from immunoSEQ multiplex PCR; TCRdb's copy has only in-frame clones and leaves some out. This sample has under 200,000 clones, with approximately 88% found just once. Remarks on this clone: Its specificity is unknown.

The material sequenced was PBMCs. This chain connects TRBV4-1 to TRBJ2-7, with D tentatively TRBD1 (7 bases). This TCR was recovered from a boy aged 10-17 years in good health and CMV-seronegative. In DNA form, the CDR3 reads TGCGCCAGCAGCCAACTAGACAGGGAGGAATTGTACGAGCAGTACTTC. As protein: CASSQLDREELYEQYF.